Detailed here is one T cell receptor (beta chain). The antigen remains unidentified. The germline gives CDR1 SQVTM, CDR2 ANQGSEA. This CDR3 spans 15 amino acids. V was clipped by 4 bases and J by 7 bases, with 22 bases between them. The time point here: cycle 4 day 1 (C4D1), after 6 weeks of nivolumab. Relapses following autologous stem cell transplantation were seen in all patients, with brentuximab vedotin exposure varying. Complete response, partial response or progressive disease made up the best responses. This record comes from a study of PD-1 blockade in classical Hodgkin lymphoma. Study conclusions and caveats: TCR diversity in CD4+, not CD8+, cells rose significantly by C4D1.

Sequencing used immunoSEQ multiplex PCR; TCRdb keeps in-frame clones, though not all of them. The data show about 93,000 clones, just under 80% seen once. The chain links TRBV29-1 to TRBJ1-2; no clear D gene. The sample in question was peripheral blood mononuclear cells (PBMCs), obtained before the fourth cycle of nivolumab. This sequence originates from a human donor with classical Hodgkin lymphoma. CDR3 DNA: TGCAGCGTTGGGTCTGGAGACCGCATTGCGGGTGGCTACACCTTC. Its protein is CSVGSGDRIAGGYTF.